This TCR beta chain appears in the sequencing data of a study of blood T cell repertoires in COVID-19. Study at large: The United States, Italy and Spain supplied acute and convalescent COVID-19 samples.

In the authors' workflow: Using reference gene primer amplification, nucleated cell counts were estimated. Profiled with immunoSEQ multiplex PCR; TCRdb holds only in-frame clones, not every one. The V and J calls and clone size were taken over from that table, and D and trimming were inferred from the DNA. The sample lists about 87,000 clones; around 90% were seen once. Germline V lookup: CDR1 KGHDR, CDR2 SFDVKD. The CDR3 is 13 residues long. The V gene end was trimmed by 8 bases and the J gene end by 5 bases; junction bases not matched to a gene: 6. This TCR came from a man aged 40-49 years with acute or convalescent COVID-19. This chain connects TRBV24-1 to TRBJ1-2, with 8 positions matching TRBD1. The sample comprised peripheral blood. DNA of the CDR3: TGTGCCACCAACAACAGGGGGAATTATGGCTACACCTTC. This codes for CATNNRGNYGYTF.